The table lists the clone carrying this T cell receptor beta chain with a count of one. Its specificity is not known. Recipients received nonmyeloablative bone marrow transplants from related graft donors, with transient mixed chimerism. Unstimulated regulatory T cells (CD4+CD25+CD127-), CD4+CD25- non-regulatory cells, CD4 and CD8 cells were FACS-sorted from thawed PBMCs. This sample was taken from a study of Tregs in tolerant kidney transplant recipients. Study conclusions and caveats: Nucleotide sequences could not be compared across some patients' samples due to primer changes. In tolerant patients, donor-specific Tregs outgrew total Tregs, suggesting antigen-driven expansion. Biological reproducibility was not directly addressed in this study.

Sequencing was performed with immunoSEQ multiplex PCR; in TCRdb, only in-frame clones are kept and a portion is missing. Of some 47,000 clones listed, roughly nine tenths were seen once; the top ten hold roughly a sixth. This CDR3 contains 14 residues. The germline V gene encodes CDR1 SGHTA and CDR2 FQGNSA. V was pared by 7 bases and J by 9 bases, with 16 bases between. This TCR came from a human patient who received a combined kidney and bone marrow transplant. The graft donor may be the source of some T cells. J is TRBJ1-6 and V is TRBV7-2; the D gene is possibly TRBD1 (5 bases). The sample was CD8+ T cells from blood (PBMCs), taken 12 months after the transplant. The CDR3 bases are TGTGCCAGCAAGATCCCTGGAAGGGGTTCACCCCTCCACTTT. It codes for CASKIPGRGSPLHF.